The 17 T cell receptor beta chains below all came from one sample that was sequenced in a study of blood T cell repertoires in COVID-19. Assay used: immunoSEQ multiplex PCR; TCRdb lists only in-frame clones, some missing. The sample lists about 260,000 clones; 75% to 90% were seen once. Sequenced material: peripheral blood. These receptors all stem from a man younger than 40 with active or convalescent COVID-19.

The chain has TRBV6-5 and TRBJ2-5; 11 bases match TRBD2. The CDR3 contains 15 residues. V shed 4 bases and J 5 bases; nucleotides not matched to a gene: 6. Per the germline V gene, CDR1 is MNHEY and CDR2 is SVGAGI. This CDR3 reads CASSLRLAGRETQYF. CDR3 sequence (DNA): TGTGCCAGCAGTTTGCGACTAGCGGGGAGGGAGACCCAGTACTTC.

The chain joins TRBV7-7 to TRBJ2-7; TRBD1 agrees at 9 bases. Germline loops: CDR1 SSHAT, CDR2 FNYEAQ (reference sequence). There are 15 residues in the CDR3. The V segment lost 5 bases and the J segment 3 bases; nucleotides outside the gene matches: 8. For the CDR3, the DNA is TGTGCCAGCAGCCCTAAACCGACAGGGGGCTACGAGCAGTACTTC. Translated: CASSPKPTGGYEQYF.

This rearrangement joins TRBV2 to TRBJ2-7, with 10 positions matching TRBD2. Germline lookup yields CDR1 SNHLY and CDR2 FYNNEI. V lost 6 bases, J lost 4 bases, and 6 bases stayed unmatched. This CDR3 is 14 amino acids long. The CDR3 DNA is TGTGCCAGCAGGTTGGCTAGCGGGGGATACGAGCAGTACTTC. Translation gives CASRLASGGYEQYF.

Written as DNA, the CDR3 is TGTGCCAGCAGCAAAGAGCGGGGGTCCACAGATACGCAGTATTTT. Encoded protein: CASSKERGSTDTQYF. This sequence joins TRBV7-7 and TRBJ2-3; 8 positions agree with TRBD2. This CDR3 is built from 15 residues. Germline CDR1 and CDR2: SSHAT and FNYEAQ (reference sequence). V gave up 5 bases and J gave up 2 bases; unmatched junction bases: 6.

The chain links TRBV11-2 to TRBJ2-3; possibly TRBD2 for D (6 bases). V lost 5 bases, J lost 2 bases, and 11 bases lay in between. CDR1 and CDR2 from the germline V gene are SGHAT and FQNNGV. This CDR3 comprises 14 residues. CDR3 in amino acids: CASSIERVTDTQYF. DNA for the CDR3: TGTGCCAGCAGCATCGAGCGGGTCACAGATACGCAGTATTTT.

This clone showed up just a few times. V and J are TRBV9 and TRBJ1-2; D not resolved. The CDR3 is 16 residues long. Germline V gene sequence: CDR1 SGDLS, CDR2 YYNGEE. Trimming shortened V by 5 bases and J by 0 bases, and 17 bases separated the two germline ends. CDR3 amino acids: CASSRVMSPTNYGYTF. DNA for the CDR3: TGTGCCAGCAGTCGCGTGATGTCACCCACTAACTATGGCTACACCTTC.

The chain is built from TRBV4-1 and TRBJ1-1; D may be TRBD1 (5 bases). The CDR3 is 14 residues long. Trimming left V 5 bases short and J 4 bases short, with 14 bases between. Looked up from germline, CDR1 is MGHRA and CDR2 is YSYEKL. CDR3 amino acids: CASSIGEQATEAFF. CDR3 in DNA: TGCGCCAGCAGCATAGGAGAACAGGCCACTGAAGCTTTCTTT.

The chain links TRBV29-1 to TRBJ1-2; 8 nucleotides match TRBD1. V gave up 7 bases and J gave up 4 bases; unmatched junction bases: 5. The germline V gene encodes CDR1 SQVTM and CDR2 ANQGSEA. The CDR3 sequence is 12 residues long. The CDR3 is CSARQGSYGYTF. The DNA of the CDR3 is TGCAGCGCCCGACAGGGGAGCTATGGCTACACCTTC.

The gene calls are TRBV29-1 and TRBJ1-2, with 10 bases that match TRBD1. Germline V gene data show CDR1 as SQVTM and CDR2 as ANQGSEA. The V gene end was trimmed by 6 bases and the J gene end by 8 bases; junction bases not matched to a gene: 9. This CDR3 contains 13 residues. The CDR3: CSVVGTGVGGYTF. The CDR3 DNA is TGCAGCGTGGTCGGGACAGGGGTGGGAGGCTACACCTTC.

The genes are TRBV7-9 and TRBJ2-3; 7 bases line up with TRBD1. V shed 5 bases, J shed 2 bases, and the junction held 4 bases outside the gene matches. The germline CDR1 and CDR2 sequences are SEHNR and FQNEAQ (reference sequence). There are 14 residues in the CDR3. CDR3 amino acids: CASSPGQVTDTQYF. CDR3 DNA: TGTGCCAGCAGCCCCGGACAGGTCACAGATACGCAGTATTTT.

V is TRBV5-4 and J is TRBJ1-1; TRBD1 aligns across 9 bases. The CDR3 is made up of 13 amino acids. The junction had 5 bases not matched to a gene; V was cut back by 4 bases and J by 7 bases. Per the germline V gene, CDR1 is SGHNT and CDR2 is YYREEE (reference sequence). The CDR3 DNA sequence: TGTGCCAGCAGCCGGACAGGGGAGGATGAAGCTTTCTTT. Translating gives CASSRTGEDEAFF. The full variable domain, with the rest looked up from reference TRBV5-4 and TRBJ1-1, is ETGVTQSPTHLIKTRGQQVTLRCSSQSGHNTVSWYQQALGQGPQFIFQYYREEENGRGNFPPRFSGLQFPNYSSELNVNALELDDSALYLCASSRTGEDEAFFGQGTRLTVV.

CDR3 in amino acids: CASSGPGLGREQFF. For the CDR3, the DNA is TGTGCCAGCAGTGGTCCGGGACTAGGTCGTGAGCAGTTCTTC. The chain joins TRBV2 to TRBJ2-1; 8 bases are a match to TRBD2. Unmatched junction bases numbered 8, after V lost 4 bases and J lost 9 bases. This CDR3 contains 14 residues. Germline loops: CDR1 SNHLY, CDR2 FYNNEI.

The chain combines TRBV7-9 with TRBJ1-4, with a possible D match to TRBD1 (6 bases). Deletions cut 4 bases from V and 0 bases from J, with 18 bases between. This CDR3 region has 18 residues. Germline values: CDR1 SEHNR, CDR2 FQNEAQ (reference sequence). DNA of the CDR3: TGTGCCAGCAGCTACCATCAGGGGAACAGTGCAACTAATGAAAAACTGTTTTTT. Protein: CASSYHQGNSATNEKLFF. The variable domain in full, with the rest retrieved from reference TRBV7-9 and TRBJ1-4, is DTGVSQNPRHKITKRGQNVTFRCDPISEHNRLYWYRQTLGQGPEFLTYFQNEAQLEKSRLLSDRFSAERPKGSFSTLEIQRTEQGDSAMYLCASSYHQGNSATNEKLFFGSGTQLSVL.

V usage is TRBV4-2 and J usage is TRBJ1-2; tentatively, D is TRBD1 (6 bases). The CDR3 loop spans 16 amino acids. Trimming removed 0 bases at V and 3 bases at J, with 14 bases between. The germline CDR1 and CDR2 sequences are LGHNA and YNFKEQ. DNA of the CDR3: TGTGCCAGCAGCCAAGAAGGGGGAGTTAATTACTATGGCTACACCTTC. It specifies CASSQEGGVNYYGYTF.

V and J are TRBV7-2 and TRBJ1-6, with D uncertain. The germline V and J ends were trimmed by 1 base and 10 bases, with 8 bases remaining between them. The germline V gene has CDR1 SGHTA and CDR2 FQGNSA. The length of the CDR3 is 13 residues. The CDR3 sequence is CASSLELRSPLHF. The CDR3 region has the DNA TGTGCCAGCAGCTTAGAGTTGAGATCACCCCTCCACTTT.

The chain carries TRBV3-1 (or the pseudogene TRBV3-2) and TRBJ2-5, with 7 bases matching TRBD2. Losses at the gene ends were 0 bases for V and 0 bases for J; bases not matched to a gene: 1. Germline-derived CDR1 and CDR2 are LGHDT and YNNKEL (reference sequence). The length of the CDR3 is 15 residues. The CDR3 coding sequence is TGTGCCAGCAGCCAAGATAGCGGGTACCAAGAGACCCAGTACTTC. Amino acid sequence: CASSQDSGYQETQYF.

This clone was seen more than once but under ten times. The junction departs from the called germline gene at one end, perhaps through a read error. V is TRBV7-3 and J is TRBJ2-3; 8 nucleotides match TRBD1. Germline CDR1 is SGHTA and CDR2 is FQGTGA. This CDR3 is 19 amino acids long. CDR3 amino acids: CASSLTGTGLLVGTDTQYF. CDR3 DNA: TGTGCCAGCAGCCTAACCGGGACAGGACTACTAGTTGGCACAGATACGCAGTATTTT.